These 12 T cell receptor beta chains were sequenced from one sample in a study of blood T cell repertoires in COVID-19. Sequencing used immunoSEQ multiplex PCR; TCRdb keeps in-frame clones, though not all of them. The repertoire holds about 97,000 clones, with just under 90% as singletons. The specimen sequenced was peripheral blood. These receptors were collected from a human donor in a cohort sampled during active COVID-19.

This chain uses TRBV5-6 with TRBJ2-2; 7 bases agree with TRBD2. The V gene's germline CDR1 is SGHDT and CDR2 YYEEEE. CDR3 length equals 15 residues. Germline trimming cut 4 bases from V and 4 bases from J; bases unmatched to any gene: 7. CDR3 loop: CASSDWEGPTGELFF. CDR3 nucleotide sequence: TGTGCCAGCAGCGACTGGGAGGGCCCCACCGGGGAGCTGTTTTTT.

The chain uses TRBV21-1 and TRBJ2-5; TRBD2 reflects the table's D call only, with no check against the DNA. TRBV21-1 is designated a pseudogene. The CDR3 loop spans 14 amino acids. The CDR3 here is CASSKEEGRETQYF. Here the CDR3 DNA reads TGTGCCAGCAGCAAAGAGGAGGGGAGAGAGACCCAGTACTTC.

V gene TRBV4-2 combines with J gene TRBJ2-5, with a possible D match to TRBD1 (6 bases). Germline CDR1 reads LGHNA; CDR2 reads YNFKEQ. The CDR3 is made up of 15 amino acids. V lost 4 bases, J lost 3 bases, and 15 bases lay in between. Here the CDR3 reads CASSPGGPGEETQYF. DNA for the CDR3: TGTGCCAGCAGCCCCGGCGGGCCAGGGGAAGAGACCCAGTACTTC.

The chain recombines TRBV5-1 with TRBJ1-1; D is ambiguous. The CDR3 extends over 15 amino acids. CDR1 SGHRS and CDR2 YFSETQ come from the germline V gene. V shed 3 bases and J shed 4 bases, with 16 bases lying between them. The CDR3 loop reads CASSSGGDEGTEAFF. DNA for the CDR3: TGCGCCAGCAGCTCAGGCGGGGATGAGGGCACTGAAGCTTTCTTT.

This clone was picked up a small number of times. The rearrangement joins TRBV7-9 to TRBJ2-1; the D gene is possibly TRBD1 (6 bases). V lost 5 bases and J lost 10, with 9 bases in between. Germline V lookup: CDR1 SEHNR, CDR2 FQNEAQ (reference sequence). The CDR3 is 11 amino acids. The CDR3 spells CASSTGNEQFF. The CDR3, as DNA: TGTGCCAGCAGCACAGGGAACGAGCAGTTCTTC.

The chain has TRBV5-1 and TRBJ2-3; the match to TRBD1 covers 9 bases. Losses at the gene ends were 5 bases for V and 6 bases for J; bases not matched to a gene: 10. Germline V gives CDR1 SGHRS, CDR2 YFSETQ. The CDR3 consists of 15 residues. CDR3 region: CASSGGTGLWDTQYF. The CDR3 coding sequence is TGCGCCAGCAGTGGCGGGACAGGGTTGTGGGATACGCAGTATTTT.

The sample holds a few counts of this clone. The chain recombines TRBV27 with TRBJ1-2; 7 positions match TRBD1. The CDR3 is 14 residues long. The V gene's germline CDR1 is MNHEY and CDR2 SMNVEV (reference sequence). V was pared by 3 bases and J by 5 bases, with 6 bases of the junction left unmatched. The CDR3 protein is CASSLKGQHYGYTF. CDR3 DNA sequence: TGTGCCAGCAGTTTGAAGGGACAGCATTATGGCTACACCTTC.

The CDR3 here is CASSIEGPTDTQYF. The CDR3 nucleotides read TGTGCCAGTAGTATCGAGGGCCCGACAGATACGCAGTATTTT. The chain employs TRBV19 and TRBJ2-3; tentative D call: TRBD2 (5 bases). CDR3 length: 14 residues. Trimming took 3 bases from V and 3 from J, leaving 10 bases between them. The V gene's germline CDR1 is LNHDA and CDR2 SQIVND (reference sequence).

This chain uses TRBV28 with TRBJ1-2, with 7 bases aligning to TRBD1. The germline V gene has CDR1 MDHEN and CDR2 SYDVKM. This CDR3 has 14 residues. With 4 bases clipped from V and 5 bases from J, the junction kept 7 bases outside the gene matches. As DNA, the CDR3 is TGTGCCAGCAGTTCAGGAACAGGGGTTTATGGCTACACCTTC. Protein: CASSSGTGVYGYTF.

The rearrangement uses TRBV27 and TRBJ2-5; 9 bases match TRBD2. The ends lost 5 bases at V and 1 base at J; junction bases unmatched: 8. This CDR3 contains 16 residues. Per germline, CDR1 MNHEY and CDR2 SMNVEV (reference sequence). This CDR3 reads CASSRGLAETQETQYF. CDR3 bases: TGTGCCAGCAGTAGGGGACTAGCTGAAACCCAAGAGACCCAGTACTTC.

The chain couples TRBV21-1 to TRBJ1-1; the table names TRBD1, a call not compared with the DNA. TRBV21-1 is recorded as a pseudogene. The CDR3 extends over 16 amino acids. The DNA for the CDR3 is TGTGCCAGCAGCAAAAAAGATGGGGGCATGGTCACTGAAGCTTTCTTT. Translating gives CASSKKDGGMVTEAFF.

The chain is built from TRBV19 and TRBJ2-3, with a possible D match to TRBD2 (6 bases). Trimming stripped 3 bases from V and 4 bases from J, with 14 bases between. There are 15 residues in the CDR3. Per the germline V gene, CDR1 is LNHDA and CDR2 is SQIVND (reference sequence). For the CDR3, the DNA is TGTGCCAGTAGTATCGTCGGGAGTACCGCAGATACGCAGTATTTT. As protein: CASSIVGSTADTQYF.